These T cell receptor beta chains were read from a single sample in a study of shared clonotypes between healthy human individuals. Produced via immunoSEQ multiplex PCR; TCRdb's table is partial and in-frame only. The sample includes 2 million to 2.5 million clones, 90% to 95% of them seen just once. The sample was naive CD8+ T cells from PBMCs. These receptors came from a man younger than 30 in good health. Some clones in this sample may be carry-over from other donors' samples. The CDR3 runs from the conserved cysteine through the conserved F or W. Each record gives: clone size, J gene, V gene, D gene, CDR3 protein, CDR3 DNA. D genes are given only for firm matches. Part of the rows lack a size; the others show once, few, many or a class for expanded clones.

NA TRBJ2-2 TRBV10-1 NA CASAPNRNTGELFF TGCGCCAGCGCTCCCAACAGGAACACCGGGGAGCTGTTTTTT
NA TRBJ2-2 TRBV7-9 NA CASSLGWRQRDTGELFF TGTGCCAGCAGCTTAGGTTGGAGACAGAGAGACACCGGGGAGCTGTTTTTT
NA TRBJ2-5 TRBV27 NA CASSLSPGVGQETQYF TGTGCCAGCAGTTTATCTCCGGGAGTAGGACAAGAGACCCAGTACTTC
few TRBJ1-1 TRBV6-5 NA CASSLLAGSTEAFF TGTGCCAGCAGTCTCCTAGCGGGTAGCACTGAAGCTTTCTTT
NA TRBJ1-2 TRBV19 NA CASSIAGISGYTF TGTGCCAGTAGTATAGCCGGGATCTCTGGCTACACCTTC
NA TRBJ1-2 TRBV6-4 TRBD1 CASSEGTGGYGYTF TGTGCCAGCAGCGAAGGGACAGGGGGCTATGGCTACACCTTC
NA TRBJ2-1 TRBV9 NA CASSIDNEQFF TGTGCCAGCAGCATCGACAATGAGCAGTTCTTC
NA TRBJ2-7 TRBV28 NA CASKLGDTARGEQYF TGTGCCAGCAAGTTAGGAGATACCGCCCGGGGCGAGCAGTACTTC
NA TRBJ1-2 TRBV9 NA CASSPTAGLWSYTF TGTGCCAGCAGCCCCACGGCTGGTCTATGGAGCTACACCTTC
NA TRBJ2-7 TRBV6-1 NA CASSAGASTYEQYF TGTGCCAGCAGTGCGGGGGCTAGTACCTACGAGCAGTACTTC
NA TRBJ2-2 TRBV7-8 NA CASSFRVSTGELFF TGTGCCAGCAGCTTCCGGGTCTCCACCGGGGAGCTGTTTTTT
NA TRBJ1-5 TRBV28 NA CASSSRNQPQHF TGTGCCAGCAGTTCTCGCAATCAGCCCCAGCATTTT
NA TRBJ2-7 TRBV29-1 NA CSVVGTERDEEQYF TGCAGCGTCGTCGGAACAGAGAGGGATGAAGAGCAGTACTTC
NA TRBJ2-3 TRBV19 TRBD1 CASNRDRDTDTQYF TGTGCCAGCAACCGGGACAGGGACACAGATACGCAGTATTTT
NA TRBJ1-1 TRBV29-1 NA CSVEGGRDTEAFF TGCAGCGTTGAGGGGGGGCGTGACACTGAAGCTTTCTTT
NA TRBJ2-5 TRBV7-7 NA CASSLRIQETQYF TGTGCCAGCAGCCTGAGAATCCAAGAGACCCAGTACTTC
NA TRBJ2-2 TRBV5-6 NA CASSLVGNTGELFF TGTGCCAGCAGCTTGGTTGGGAACACCGGGGAGCTGTTTTTT
NA TRBJ2-3 TRBV15 TRBD2 CATSRGTSGRTDTQYF TGTGCCACCAGCAGAGGGACTAGCGGGAGAACAGATACGCAGTATTTT
NA TRBJ2-1 TRBV9 NA CASSPSGSSYNEQFF TGTGCCAGCAGCCCGAGTGGAAGCTCCTACAATGAGCAGTTCTTC
few TRBJ2-7 TRBV6-1 NA CASSEARRPDYEQYF TGTGCCAGCAGTGAAGCAAGACGGCCAGACTACGAGCAGTACTTC
NA TRBJ2-3 TRBV14 NA CASSQDAFGTDTQYF TGTGCCAGCAGCCAAGATGCGTTCGGAACAGATACGCAGTATTTT
NA TRBJ2-7 TRBV5-1 NA CASSLALPLEQYF TGCGCCAGCAGCTTGGCGTTACCTCTTGAGCAGTACTTC
NA TRBJ1-2 TRBV7-9 NA CASSPPGGAGLNYGYTF TGTGCCAGCAGCCCCCCCGGGGGGGCAGGGCTCAACTATGGCTACACCTTC
NA TRBJ2-1 TRBV9 TRBD2 CASSDRAGGGYNEQFF TGTGCCAGCAGCGACCGAGCGGGAGGGGGCTACAATGAGCAGTTCTTC
NA TRBJ2-7 TRBV5-1 NA CASSAAKGISYEQYF TGCGCCAGCAGCGCAGCGAAGGGAATCTCCTACGAGCAGTACTTC
NA TRBJ2-5 TRBV6-5 TRBD1 CATVEWTGIEETQYF TGTGCCACCGTTGAATGGACAGGGATTGAAGAGACCCAGTACTTC
NA TRBJ2-7 TRBV5-4 TRBD1 CASSSTGDEQYF TGTGCCAGCAGCTCTACAGGGGACGAGCAGTACTTC
NA TRBJ2-7 TRBV19 NA CASSPTRVTGYEQYF TGTGCCAGTAGTCCAACCCGGGTGACAGGCTACGAGCAGTACTTC
NA TRBJ2-1 TRBV7-9 NA CASLDRDKDPKPTHEQFF TGTGCCAGCCTAGACCGGGACAAAGATCCCAAGCCGACCCATGAGCAGTTCTTC
NA TRBJ2-1 TRBV5-1 NA CASSLGGGLEQFF TGCGCCAGCAGCTTGGGTGGTGGGCTTGAGCAGTTCTTC
few TRBJ2-7 TRBV6-1 NA CALRGQYF TGTGCCCTTAGAGGGCAGTACTTC
NA TRBJ1-1 TRBV4-1 NA CASSHKGLPGAEAFF TGCGCCAGCAGCCATAAGGGCCTCCCTGGTGCTGAAGCTTTCTTT
NA TRBJ2-7 TRBV28 NA CASSFGSVENSYEQYF TGTGCCAGCAGTTTTGGTTCCGTTGAGAACTCCTACGAGCAGTACTTC
NA TRBJ2-5 TRBV7-8 TRBD2 CASSTRVASGKETQYF TGTGCCAGCAGCACGAGGGTCGCTAGCGGAAAAGAGACCCAGTACTTC
NA TRBJ1-2 TRBV5-1 NA CASSFPGSNYGYTF TGCGCCAGCAGCTTCCCAGGATCTAACTATGGCTACACCTTC